These 13 T cell receptor beta chains originate from one sample sequenced in a study of T cell changes during pregnancy in multiple sclerosis. Using immunoSEQ multiplex PCR, the repertoire was profiled, and TCRdb retains in-frame clones only, with some absent. This table holds about 30,000 clones, 85% to 95% found once. This specimen consisted of CD4+ T cells from peripheral blood mononuclear cells, obtained after pregnancy. The receptors stem from a female donor with multiple sclerosis, enrolled in a pregnancy study.

The chain carries TRBV10-3 and TRBJ2-2; 9 bases line up with TRBD2. After removal of 0 bases from V and 3 bases from J, the junction contained 2 bases not matched to a gene. This CDR3 comprises 16 residues. Germline CDR1 is ENHRY and CDR2 is SYGVKD. CDR3 in amino acids: CAISESSGSYTGELFF. CDR3 bases: TGTGCCATCAGTGAGTCTAGCGGGAGTTACACCGGGGAGCTGTTTTTT.

The genes are TRBV7-9 and TRBJ2-7; 9 bases agree with TRBD2. Trimming cost V 5 bases and J 1 base; bases outside gene matches: 6. The CDR3 sequence is 15 residues long. CDR1 and CDR2 (germline): SEHNR, FQNEAQ (reference sequence). CDR3 amino acids: CASSRSGGRSYEQYF. CDR3 nucleotides: TGTGCCAGCAGCCGTAGCGGGGGCCGTTCCTACGAGCAGTACTTC.

The chain is built from TRBV18 and TRBJ2-1, with no clear D. The CDR3 consists of 12 residues. Per the germline V gene, CDR1 is KGHSH and CDR2 is LQKENI. V was pared by 5 bases and J by 3 bases, with 5 bases between. CDR3 sequence reads: CASSGDYNEQFF. The CDR3 DNA reads as TGTGCCAGCTCAGGAGACTACAATGAGCAGTTCTTC. The whole variable domain, remainder taken from reference TRBV18 and TRBJ2-1, is NAGVMQNPRHLVRRRGQEARLRCSPMKGHSHVYWYRQLPEEGLKFMVYLQKENIIDESGMPKERFSAEFPKEGPSILRIQQVVRGDSAAYFCASSGDYNEQFFGPGTRLTVL.

The gene calls are TRBV27 and TRBJ2-7; TRBD2 matches at 8 bases. The CDR3 loop spans 15 amino acids. J was trimmed by 0 bases and V by 4 bases; bases with no gene match: 5. Germline V lookup: CDR1 MNHEY, CDR2 SMNVEV (reference sequence). The CDR3 sequence: CASSSIAGSSYEQYF. CDR3 coding DNA: TGTGCCAGCAGTTCTATAGCGGGATCCTCCTACGAGCAGTACTTC.

The chain is built from TRBV19 and TRBJ1-3; possible D gene TRBD1, 6 bases. CDR3 length equals 15 residues. The V gene lost 2 bases and the J gene lost 4 bases, with 12 bases spanning the gap. The germline V gene has CDR1 LNHDA and CDR2 SQIVND (reference sequence). The CDR3 is CASSIPRGAGNTIYF. The CDR3 DNA reads as TGTGCCAGTAGTATACCCAGGGGAGCGGGAAACACCATATATTTT. Drawing the rest from reference TRBV19 and TRBJ1-3, the complete variable domain is DGGITQSPKYLFRKEGQNVTLSCEQNLNHDAMYWYRQDPGQGLRLIYYSQIVNDFQKGDIAEGYSVSREKKESFPLTVTSAQKNPTAFYLCASSIPRGAGNTIYFGEGSWLTVV.

The V and J genes are TRBV6-4 and TRBJ2-1, with D perhaps TRBD2 (6 bases). The CDR3 extends over 15 amino acids. CDR1 is MRHNA and CDR2 is SNTAGT in the germline V gene. Deletions cut 8 bases from V and 0 bases from J, with 14 bases between. CDR3 DNA: TGTGCCAGCGGCGGAGCGGGTAGCTCCTACAATGAGCAGTTCTTC. Residues: CASGGAGSSYNEQFF.

V is TRBV7-2 and J is TRBJ1-2; 7 nucleotides align to TRBD1. V was clipped by 7 bases and J by 4 bases; unmatched bases: 6. Germline V gene sequence: CDR1 SGHTA, CDR2 FQGNSA. The CDR3 spans 13 residues. CDR3 amino acids: CASTSGGFYGYTF. CDR3 DNA: TGTGCCAGCACATCAGGGGGTTTCTATGGCTACACCTTC.

The genes are TRBV25-1 and TRBJ2-7; 7 bases agree with TRBD2. V lost 4 bases and J lost 6; bases outside the gene matches: 0. CDR1 is MGHDK, CDR2 SYGVNS, per germline. The CDR3 is made up of 11 amino acids. CDR3 sequence: CASSGGGEQYF. CDR3 sequence (DNA): TGTGCCAGCAGTGGGGGGGGCGAGCAGTACTTC.

The chain combines TRBV19 with TRBJ1-5, with D perhaps TRBD1 (5 bases). Trimming took off 5 bases at V and 8 bases at J, with 16 bases between the two ends. Germline loops: CDR1 LNHDA, CDR2 SQIVND (reference sequence). The CDR3 spans 14 residues. In nucleotides, the CDR3 is TGTGCCAGTAGTTCCCAAGCGGGGGGGGAGCCCCAGCATTTT. Its protein is CASSSQAGGEPQHF.

The chain recombines TRBV19 with TRBJ1-5; TRBD1 matches at 7 bases. Germline V gives CDR1 LNHDA, CDR2 SQIVND (reference sequence). This CDR3 has 15 residues. J lost 6 bases, V lost 2 bases, and 7 bases had no gene match. This CDR3 is CASSILQGVGQPQHF. The CDR3 region has the DNA TGTGCCAGTAGTATACTCCAGGGGGTAGGTCAGCCCCAGCATTTT.

This chain links TRBV5-4 with TRBJ2-7; weak D call: TRBD1 (7 bases). V gave up 1 base and J gave up 3 bases, with 17 bases separating them. The germline V gene has CDR1 SGHNT and CDR2 YYREEE (reference sequence). The CDR3 has 16 amino acids. This CDR3 reads CASSLSSDRALYEQYF. The CDR3 coding sequence is TGTGCCAGCAGCTTGTCTAGCGACAGGGCCCTCTACGAGCAGTACTTC. Together with reference TRBV5-4 and TRBJ2-7, the CDR3 gives the full variable domain: ETGVTQSPTHLIKTRGQQVTLRCSSQSGHNTVSWYQQALGQGPQFIFQYYREEENGRGNFPPRFSGLQFPNYSSELNVNALELDDSALYLCASSLSSDRALYEQYFGPGTRLTVT.

The CDR3 loop is CASSISGEQYF. The CDR3 DNA reads as TGTGCCAGCAGCATTTCAGGGGAGCAGTACTTC. The genes are TRBV6-5 and TRBJ2-7, with D perhaps matching TRBD1 (5 bases). V dropped 6 bases and J dropped 7 bases, with 10 bases sitting between them. The CDR3 is 11 amino acids. Per the germline V gene, CDR1 is MNHEY and CDR2 is SVGAGI.

This chain connects TRBV11-3 to TRBJ2-1, with D unresolved. Germline V gene sequence: CDR1 SGHNT, CDR2 YENEEA. This CDR3 has 15 residues. Between the trimmed V and J ends, which lost 1 base and 9 bases, there was a span of 16 bases. This CDR3 reads CASSLGLSSLSEQFF. The CDR3 region has the DNA TGTGCCAGCAGCTTAGGACTTTCCAGTCTTAGTGAGCAGTTCTTC.